This T cell receptor beta chain was captured in a study of metastatic and nonmetastatic thyroid tumors. Across the whole study: Repertoires were compared across blood and tumor or nodule tissue from malignant and benign thyroid patients. Study results and caveats: Within blood and tumor, benign nodules reportedly had significantly lower TCR beta diversity than malignant thyroid tumors did.

In the authors' methods: CDR3 was compared across clinicopathological groups, and the resulting differences were used to build a distant-metastasis classifier for papillary thyroid cancer. TCRdb re-called the PCR reads with MiXCR. TCRdb, rather than the study authors, made the V and J calls. The sample consists of around 7,800 clones, roughly 28% of them appearing once. The table lists this clone with many counts. Antigen unknown. Trimming cost V 3 bases and J 2 bases; bases outside gene matches: 9. This CDR3 is 17 amino acids long. Germline values: CDR1 MNHEY, CDR2 SMNVEV (reference sequence). All patients were treatment-naive before thyroid surgery.

Sequenced input: adjacent normal tissue. The chain recombines TRBV27 with TRBJ2-5, with TRBD1 matching over 10 bases. This receptor was obtained from a male donor with papillary thyroid cancer or a benign thyroid nodule (not recorded which). Some clones in this sample may be carry-over from other donors' samples. CDR3 bases: TGTGCCAGCAGTTTGACAGGGGGCAGAGTGTGGCAAGAGACCCAGTACTTC. This sequence encodes CASSLTGGRVWQETQYF.